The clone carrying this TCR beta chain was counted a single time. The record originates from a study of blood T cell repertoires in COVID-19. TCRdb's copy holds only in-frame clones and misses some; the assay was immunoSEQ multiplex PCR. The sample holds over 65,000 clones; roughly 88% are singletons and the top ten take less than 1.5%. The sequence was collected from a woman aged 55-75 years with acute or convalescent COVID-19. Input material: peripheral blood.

In DNA, the CDR3 is TGTGCCAGCAGCTTGGCAGGGGTCGTAGAAGAGACCCAGTACTTC. Amino acid sequence: CASSLAGVVEETQYF. The V call is TRBV2, the J call TRBJ2-5, with D perhaps TRBD1 (6 bases). The CDR3 spans 15 residues. Germline loops: CDR1 SNHLY, CDR2 FYNNEI. V gave up 6 bases and J gave up 3 bases, with 17 bases separating them.